This TCR delta chain was profiled in a study of human gamma delta and Vdelta1 T cells (dated by TCRdb to 2016 to 2019). Looking at the study overall: In this study, the researchers looked at Delta One T cells, which are Vd1+ gamma-delta T cells, to see how well they work as cytotoxic effectors against acute myeloid leukemia.

Libraries were built with PCR. Sequencer: Illumina MiSeq. TCRdb reprocessed the public data with the CATT caller; entries with the same nucleotide sequence were combined afterwards. The sample table records 3,500 to 4,500 delta-chain clones; 20% to 30% of these occur just once. The ten largest make up roughly 69% of the sample. Trimming accounts for 5 bases at V and 4 bases at J, while the number of junction bases matched to no gene is 6. CDR1 and CDR2 were assigned from the germline V gene as GEAIGNYY and EKD. The CDR3 has 13 amino acids, counting the end cysteine and phenylalanine. Solely the CDR3 DNA is kept, with 39 bases framed from the first base. As concerns this clone: No cognate antigen has been identified for it. No much larger clonotype is one base removed from it; base qualities were not supplied.

The sequenced sample was naive CD27+ Vdelta1 gamma-delta T cells from blood. This clonotype originated in a human donor in good health. The sequence joins TRDV2 to TRDJ1; 7 central nucleotides agree with TRDD3. Here is the DNA: TGTGCCTGTGGTCCGGATACGATCGATAAACTCATCTTT. It codes for CACGPDTIDKLIF.